This TCR beta chain was found in a study of long-term antiretroviral therapy in people with HIV. This clone came up once. The CDR3 contains 15 residues. Germline assignment: CDR1 SGHTA and CDR2 FQGNSA. V lost 1 base and J lost 2, with 12 bases in between. An immunoSEQ assay, version v3.0, was performed at survey level. Here immunoSEQ multiplex PCR was the method, and the copy in TCRdb shows in-frame clones only, minus some. The sample has about 20,000 clones, 90% seen once. The starting material was unsorted PBMCs, obtained approximately 4.4 years before starting antiretroviral therapy. The receptor was derived from a woman under 40 with HIV. This chain links TRBV7-2 with TRBJ2-7, with D hard to call. CDR3 residues: CASSLDGPATYEQYF. DNA for the CDR3: TGTGCCAGCAGCTTAGACGGCCCAGCGACCTACGAGCAGTACTTC.